These T cell receptor beta chains were read from a single sample in a study of identical twins. TCRdb reprocessed the 5' RACE reads via MiXCR and lists one record per CDR3 protein. Among roughly 250,000 distinct CDR3 sequences listed, more than 13% were seen once. Sequencing used memory (CD45RO+) T cells sorted from blood. Every receptor here comes from a woman between 18 and 29 years old in good health. Each CDR3 is given with its conserved first and last residue. A D gene is named only where the DNA matches it firmly. Size is stated for part of the rows, as once, few or many counts, or as a class when the clone is expanded.

>NA|TRBJ1-2|many|TRBV11-1
CASSPSLSHGYTF
TGTGCCAGCAGCCCTTCATTAAGCCATGGCTACACCTTC
>NA|TRBJ2-7|NA|TRBV20-1
CSARDPVLSYEQYF
TGCAGTGCTAGAGATCCAGTTTTATCCTACGAGCAGTACTTC
>TRBD1|TRBJ1-2|NA|TRBV6-2/TRBV6-3
CATRGDRGNYGYTF
TGTGCCACCCGAGGGGACAGGGGAAACTATGGCTACACCTTC
>TRBD2|TRBJ2-3|NA|TRBV7-2
CASSFGLVTDTQYF
TGTGCCAGCAGCTTTGGACTAGTCACAGATACGCAGTATTTT
>NA|TRBJ2-6|many|TRBV3-1
CASSQWGSGTSGANVLTF
TGTGCCAGCAGCCAATGGGGATCAGGGACCTCTGGGGCCAACGTCCTGACTTTC
>NA|TRBJ1-1|many|TRBV6-2/TRBV6-3
CASTLSTLNTEAFF
TGTGCCAGCACCCTCAGCACTTTGAACACTGAAGCTTTCTTT
>NA|TRBJ2-1|many|TRBV5-1
CASRWEGVVYNEQFF
TGCGCCAGCAGATGGGAAGGAGTAGTATACAATGAGCAGTTCTTC
>TRBD1|TRBJ1-1|NA|TRBV6-4
CASSDTDRGTEAFF
TGTGCCAGCAGTGATACAGACAGGGGCACTGAAGCTTTCTTT
>NA|TRBJ2-1|many|TRBV9
CASSVDARNEQFF
TGTGCCAGCAGCGTCGACGCCCGCAATGAGCAGTTCTTC
>NA|TRBJ2-1|many|TRBV12-3/TRBV12-4
CASSLQIKPHNEQFF
TGTGCCAGCAGTTTACAAATAAAGCCCCACAATGAGCAGTTCTTC
>NA|TRBJ1-2|NA|TRBV6-1
CASHPLGYGYTF
TGTGCCAGCCACCCCCTGGGGTATGGCTACACCTTC
>NA|TRBJ2-2|NA|TRBV6-1
CASNRGSTGELFF
TGTGCCAGCAATAGAGGCAGCACCGGGGAGCTGTTTTTT
>NA|TRBJ2-5|NA|TRBV28
CASSSKLAAQETQYF
TGTGCCAGCAGTTCGAAACTAGCAGCTCAGGAGACCCAGTACTTC
>NA|TRBJ1-5|many|TRBV5-1
CASSLVSGASQPQHF
TGCGCCAGCAGCTTGGTTTCGGGGGCGAGTCAGCCCCAGCATTTT
>NA|TRBJ2-7|few|TRBV25-1
CASSVPGHHEQYF
TGTGCCAGCAGTGTCCCCGGCCACCACGAGCAGTACTTC
>NA|TRBJ2-1|few|TRBV6-5
CASSSILRSIVVNEQFF
TGTGCCAGCAGTTCGATCCTACGGTCGATCGTGGTCAATGAGCAGTTCTTC
>TRBD2|TRBJ2-3|many|TRBV20-1
CSAGGLGMTDTQYF
TGCAGTGCGGGGGGACTAGGAATGACGGATACGCAGTATTTT
>TRBD2|TRBJ2-7|NA|TRBV3-1
CASSHAGGGSYEQYF
TGTGCCAGCAGCCATGCTGGCGGGGGCTCCTACGAGCAGTACTTC
>TRBD2|TRBJ2-2|few|TRBV11-1
CASSPIARGTSGSTGELFF
TGTGCCAGCAGCCCTATTGCCAGGGGGACTAGCGGGAGTACCGGGGAGCTGTTTTTT
>NA|TRBJ2-4|NA|TRBV13
CASSLKGDINIQYF
TGTGCCAGCAGCTTAAAGGGGGACATCAACATTCAGTACTTC
>TRBD2|TRBJ2-1|NA|TRBV11-2
CASSLILAGDYNEQFF
TGTGCCAGCAGCCTAATCCTAGCGGGGGACTACAATGAGCAGTTCTTC
>TRBD1|TRBJ1-1|many|TRBV29-1
CSVEDGQGSTEAFF
TGCAGCGTTGAAGATGGACAGGGAAGCACTGAAGCTTTCTTT
>NA|TRBJ2-3|NA|TRBV7-8
CASSSRTLSPTDTQYF
TGTGCCAGCAGCTCAAGGACTTTATCCCCTACAGATACGCAGTATTTT
>NA|TRBJ2-1|many|TRBV5-1
CASSLGGIYYNEQFF
TGCGCCAGCAGCTTAGGGGGGATCTATTACAATGAGCAGTTCTTC
>NA|TRBJ2-1|few|TRBV18
CASSPELARGNEQFF
TGTGCCAGCTCACCTGAGCTTGCACGTGGCAATGAGCAGTTCTTC
>NA|TRBJ2-3|few|TRBV20-1
CSAPNPGQVTDTQYF
TGCAGTGCCCCCAATCCGGGACAAGTCACAGATACGCAGTATTTT
>TRBD2|TRBJ2-3|NA|TRBV18
CASSPRVAGLNKTTDTQYF
TGTGCCAGCTCACCAAGGGTAGCGGGCCTTAATAAAACCACAGATACGCAGTATTTT
>TRBD2|TRBJ2-1|NA|TRBV6-2/TRBV6-3
CASTQLADYNEQFF
TGTGCCAGCACCCAGCTAGCGGACTACAATGAGCAGTTCTTC
>NA|TRBJ2-7|many|TRBV6-2/TRBV6-3
CASNVGRYEQYF
TGTGCCAGCAACGTTGGGCGCTACGAGCAGTACTTC
>TRBD1|TRBJ2-5|NA|TRBV19
CASSRTGTETQYF
TGTGCCAGTAGCCGGACAGGGACAGAGACCCAGTACTTC
>NA|TRBJ2-2|few|TRBV15
CATSRDFQRTGELFF
TGTGCCACCAGCAGAGACTTTCAGCGGACCGGGGAGCTGTTTTTT
>TRBD2|TRBJ2-5|NA|TRBV20-1
CSARDRRSGTSLRYF
TGCAGTGCTAGAGATCGGAGGAGCGGGACGTCGTTGCGGTACTTC
>NA|TRBJ1-5|few|TRBV11-3
CASSQPNQPQHF
TGTGCCAGCAGCCAACCTAATCAGCCCCAGCATTTT
>NA|TRBJ2-3|few|TRBV7-2
CASSERRASTDTQYF
TGTGCCAGCAGCGAGAGGCGGGCTAGCACAGATACGCAGTATTTT
>TRBD2|TRBJ2-7|NA|TRBV7-3
CASSILAGGEQYF
TGTGCCAGCAGCATACTAGCGGGGGGGGAGCAGTACTTC
>TRBD2|TRBJ2-2|few|TRBV7-8
CASSLGSRGGNTGELFF
TGTGCCAGCAGCTTAGGTTCACGCGGGGGGAACACCGGGGAGCTGTTTTTT
>NA|TRBJ2-2|few|TRBV7-9
CASSLGEQTNTGELFF
TGTGCCAGCAGCTTAGGGGAACAGACGAACACCGGGGAGCTGTTTTTT
>TRBD2|TRBJ2-2|many|TRBV6-2/TRBV6-3
CASRGTSGSSGELFF
TGTGCCAGCAGAGGGACTAGCGGGAGCTCTGGGGAGCTGTTTTTT
>TRBD1|TRBJ2-1|NA|TRBV7-8
CASSLRTGWEQFF
TGTGCCAGCAGCTTAAGGACAGGGTGGGAGCAGTTCTTC
>NA|TRBJ2-7|few|TRBV12-3/TRBV12-4
CASTLDPYEQYF
TGTGCCAGCACCCTAGACCCCTACGAGCAGTACTTC
>NA|TRBJ1-1|few|TRBV19
CASRDRRQLNTEAFF
TGTGCCAGTAGGGACCGGCGGCAGCTAAACACTGAAGCTTTCTTT